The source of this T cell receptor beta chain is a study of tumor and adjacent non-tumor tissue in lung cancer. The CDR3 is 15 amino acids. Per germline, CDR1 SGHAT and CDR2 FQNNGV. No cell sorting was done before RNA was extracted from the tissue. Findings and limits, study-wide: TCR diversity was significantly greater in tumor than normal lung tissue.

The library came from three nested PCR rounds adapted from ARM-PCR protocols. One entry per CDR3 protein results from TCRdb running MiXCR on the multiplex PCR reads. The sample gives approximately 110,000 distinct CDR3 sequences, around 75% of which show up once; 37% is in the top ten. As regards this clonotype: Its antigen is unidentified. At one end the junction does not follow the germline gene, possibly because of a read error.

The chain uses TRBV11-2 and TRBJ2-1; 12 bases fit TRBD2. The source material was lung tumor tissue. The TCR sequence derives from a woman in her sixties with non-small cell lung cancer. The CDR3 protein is CASSLGLAGSNEEFF. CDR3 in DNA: TGTGCCAGCAGCCTTGGACTAGCGGGATCTAATGAGGAGTTCTTC.